Each of the 6 T cell receptor beta chains below was sequenced from the same sample in a study of T cells in lung cancer brain metastases. Libraries were prepared by immunoSEQ multiplex PCR; TCRdb keeps only in-frame clonotypes and omits some of them. The table lists over 1,100 clones, approximately 90% of them singletons, with roughly 11% in the top ten. The specimen was tumor tissue from a brain metastasis. The source is a woman aged 50 to 65 with non-small cell lung cancer that had spread to the brain.

The chain employs TRBV2 and TRBJ1-6; tentative D call: TRBD1 (5 bases). Germline V gene lookup returns CDR1 SNHLY and CDR2 FYNNEI. The V end lost 8 bases, the J end lost 9 bases, and 17 bases lay between the germline ends. This CDR3 comprises 14 residues. The DNA for the CDR3 is TGTGCCAGCCGGGGAGTAGGGGAAGGTTCACCCCTCCACTTT. Its translation: CASRGVGEGSPLHF.

The chain employs TRBV19 and TRBJ1-5; no definite D call. Deletions cut 5 bases from V and 0 bases from J, with 23 bases between. CDR3 length: 19 residues. Germline values: CDR1 LNHDA, CDR2 SQIVND (reference sequence). CDR3 bases: TGTGCCAGTAGTGACAATCCGCGGATTTCGACACGTAGCAATCAGCCCCAGCATTTT. Residues: CASSDNPRISTRSNQPQHF. Drawing the rest from reference TRBV19 and TRBJ1-5, the complete variable domain is DGGITQSPKYLFRKEGQNVTLSCEQNLNHDAMYWYRQDPGQGLRLIYYSQIVNDFQKGDIAEGYSVSREKKESFPLTVTSAQKNPTAFYLCASSDNPRISTRSNQPQHFGDGTRLSIL.

As regards this clone: The junction differs from germline at one of its ends, possibly a read error. The chain has TRBV25-1 and TRBJ2-2, with 9 positions matching TRBD2. In germline, CDR1 is MGHDK, CDR2 SYGVNS. The length of the CDR3 is 14 residues. The CDR3, as DNA: TGTGCTAGCAAAGTAGCGGGAGTATCCGGGGAGCTGTTTTTT. Translating gives CASKVAGVSGELFF.

This clone was picked up one time. The germline gene is not matched at one end of the junction; a read error may be the cause. The chain couples TRBV19 to TRBJ1-5; 7 nucleotides agree with TRBD1. CDR3 length: 14 amino acids. Looked up from germline, CDR1 is LNHDA and CDR2 is SQIVND (reference sequence). CDR3 region: CASRGQRVNQSQHF. The CDR3 DNA sequence: TGTGCCAGTAGGGGACAGCGGGTGAATCAGTCCCAGCATTTT. Full variable domain (remainder filled in from reference TRBV19 and TRBJ1-5): DGGITQSPKYLFRKEGQNVTLSCEQNLNHDAMYWYRQDPGQGLRLIYYSQIVNDFQKGDIAEGYSVSREKKESFPLTVTSAQKNPTAFYLCASRGQRVNQSQHFGDGTRLSIL.

The chain links TRBV27 to TRBJ1-5, with D tentatively TRBD1 (5 bases). CDR3 size: 18 residues. V was pared by 6 bases and J by 0 bases, with 21 bases between. Germline-derived CDR1 and CDR2 are MNHEY and SMNVEV (reference sequence). DNA of the CDR3: TGTGCCAGCAGACTCTCGGGCCCCGGGACGCTTAGCAATCAGCCCCAGCATTTT. Its protein product is CASRLSGPGTLSNQPQHF.

This chain connects TRBV7-8 to TRBJ1-1; D remains ambiguous. CDR3 length equals 13 residues. V lost 2 bases and J 5 bases, leaving 9 bases between the germline ends. From germline, CDR1 is SGHVS and CDR2 FQNEAQ. For the CDR3, the DNA is TGTGCCAGCAGCTTAATATTGGGAACTGAAGCTTTCTTT. Translating it yields CASSLILGTEAFF.